Listed below are T cell receptor beta chains from one sample, sequenced in a study of radiotherapy plus CTLA-4 blockade in lung cancer. The data were produced by immunoSEQ multiplex PCR, yet TCRdb's version contains in-frame clones alone and is incomplete. The sample contains 40,000 to 50,000 clones, 82% of which appear only once. The material was peripheral blood, obtained from a patient treated with radiotherapy plus ipilimumab. The origin of the receptors is a human donor with non-small cell lung cancer who had stable disease on radiotherapy plus ipilimumab. The CDR3 runs from the conserved cysteine through the conserved F or W. Fields, in order: J gene, V gene, D gene, clone size, CDR3 DNA, CDR3 protein. A D gene is named only where the DNA matches it firmly. Expanded clones are given a class, and other clones once, few, many or no size at all.

TRBJ1-5 | TRBV19 | TRBD1 | - | TGTGCCAGTAGTGCTCCGGGACAGGGGAAGTTCAATCAGCCCCAGCATTTT | CASSAPGQGKFNQPQHF
TRBJ2-3 | TRBV5-1 | - | - | TGCGCCAGCAGCTTGCTCCTCGATGACAGGCCCGTTACGCAGTATTTT | CASSLLLDDRPVTQYF
TRBJ2-1 | TRBV9 | - | - | TGTGCCAGCAGCGCTGCTAAATTTAGCTCCTACAATGAGCAGTTCTTC | CASSAAKFSSYNEQFF
TRBJ1-2 | TRBV6-1 | - | - | TGTGCCAGCAGTGTGCAGGGGTCGATTGGCTACACCTTC | CASSVQGSIGYTF
TRBJ2-3 | TRBV14 | TRBD2 | once | TGTGCCAGCAGCCAAGTTGCGGGAGTAGTCACAGATACGCAGTATTTT | CASSQVAGVVTDTQYF
TRBJ2-2 | TRBV28 | - | - | TGTGCCAAGTCCTCCGGGTCCTTGAACACCGGGGAGCTGTTTTTT | CAKSSGSLNTGELFF
TRBJ2-7 | TRBV28 | TRBD1 | - | TGTGCCAGCAGTTTATTAAGGACAGGGACCTACGAGCAGTACTTC | CASSLLRTGTYEQYF
TRBJ1-1 | TRBV21-1 | - | - | TGTGCCAGCAGCAACGCTAGACAGGGACAGGGGGACGACGCTGAAGCTTTCTTT | CASSNARQGQGDDAEAFF
TRBJ2-2 | TRBV5-1 | TRBD2 | few | TGCGCCAGCAGCTTGCGGCAAATGGGCCTAGCGGGCTACACCGGGGAGCTGTTTTTT | CASSLRQMGLAGYTGELFF
TRBJ2-7 | TRBV27 | TRBD2 | - | TGTGCCAGCAGTTCCGGGACTAGCGGCTACGAGCAGTACTTC | CASSSGTSGYEQYF
TRBJ1-2 | TRBV19 | - | - | TGTGCCAGTAGTGCCCAGGGATATGGCTACACCTTC | CASSAQGYGYTF
TRBJ2-3 | TRBV30 | - | few | TGTGCCTGGAGTGTACCCCCTAGGAGGTCGCAGTATTTT | CAWSVPPRRSQYF
TRBJ2-5 | TRBV6-5 | TRBD2 | - | TGTGCCAGCAGTTATTCCGGGACTAGAGTCCAAGAGACCCAGTACTTC | CASSYSGTRVQETQYF
TRBJ1-2 | TRBV4-3 | TRBD1 | - | TGCGCCAGCAGCCCCCGACAGGGGGCGATTGACTATGGCTACACCTTC | CASSPRQGAIDYGYTF
TRBJ1-6 | TRBV6-1 | - | - | TGTGCCAGCAGTGAGACTAGAGAGGGTTCACCCCTCCACTTT | CASSETREGSPLHF
TRBJ1-3 | TRBV7-3 | - | once | TGTGCCAGCAGCTTAAATGGCGGGTCTGGCTCTGGAAACACCATATATTTT | CASSLNGGSGSGNTIYF
TRBJ1-5 | TRBV9 | - | few | TGTGCCAGCAGCAAGATTGACGGACAGAATCAGCCCCAGCATTTT | CASSKIDGQNQPQHF
TRBJ1-1 | TRBV5-1 | - | - | TGCGCCAGCAGCTTGAGGTCAGAGTGGGGGGTGGCTTTCTTT | CASSLRSEWGVAFF